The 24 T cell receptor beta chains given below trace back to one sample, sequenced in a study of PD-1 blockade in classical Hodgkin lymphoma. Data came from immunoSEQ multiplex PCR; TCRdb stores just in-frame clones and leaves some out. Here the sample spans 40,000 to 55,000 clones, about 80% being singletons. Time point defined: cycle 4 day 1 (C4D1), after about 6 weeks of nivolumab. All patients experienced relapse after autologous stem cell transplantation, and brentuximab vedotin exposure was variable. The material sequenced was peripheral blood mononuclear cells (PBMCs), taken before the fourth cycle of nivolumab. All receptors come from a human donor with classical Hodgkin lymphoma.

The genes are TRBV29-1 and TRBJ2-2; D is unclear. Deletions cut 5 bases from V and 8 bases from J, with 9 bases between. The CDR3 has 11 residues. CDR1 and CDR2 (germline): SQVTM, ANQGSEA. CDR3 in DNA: TGCAGCGTTCAGTCCTTAGGGGAGCTGTTTTTT. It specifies CSVQSLGELFF.

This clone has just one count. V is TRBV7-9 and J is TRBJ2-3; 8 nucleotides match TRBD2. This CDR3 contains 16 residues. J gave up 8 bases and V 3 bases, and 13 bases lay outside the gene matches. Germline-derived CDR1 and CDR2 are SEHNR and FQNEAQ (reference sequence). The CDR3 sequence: CASSLIAGTLKATQYF. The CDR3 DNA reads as TGTGCCAGCAGCTTGATAGCGGGGACACTGAAGGCTACGCAGTATTTT.

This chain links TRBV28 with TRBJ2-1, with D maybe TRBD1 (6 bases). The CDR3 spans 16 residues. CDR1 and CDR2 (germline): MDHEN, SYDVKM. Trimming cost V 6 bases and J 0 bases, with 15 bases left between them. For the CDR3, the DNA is TGTGCCAGCAGCTCTCACAGGGAAAGCTCCTACAATGAGCAGTTCTTC. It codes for CASSSHRESSYNEQFF.

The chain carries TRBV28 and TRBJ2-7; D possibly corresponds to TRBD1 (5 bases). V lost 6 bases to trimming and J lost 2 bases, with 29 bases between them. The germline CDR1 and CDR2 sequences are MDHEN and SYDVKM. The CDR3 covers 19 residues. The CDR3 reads CASSPSFYSLGRQTYEQYF. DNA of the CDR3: TGTGCCAGCAGCCCGAGTTTTTACAGCTTGGGCAGACAGACCTACGAGCAGTACTTC.

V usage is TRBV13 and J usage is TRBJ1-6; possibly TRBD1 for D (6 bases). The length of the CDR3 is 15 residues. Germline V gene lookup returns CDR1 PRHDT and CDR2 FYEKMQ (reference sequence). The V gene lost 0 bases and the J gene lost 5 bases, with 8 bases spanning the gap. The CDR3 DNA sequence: TGTGCCAGCAGCTTAGGGGGGGCTAATAATTCACCCCTCCACTTT. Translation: CASSLGGANNSPLHF.

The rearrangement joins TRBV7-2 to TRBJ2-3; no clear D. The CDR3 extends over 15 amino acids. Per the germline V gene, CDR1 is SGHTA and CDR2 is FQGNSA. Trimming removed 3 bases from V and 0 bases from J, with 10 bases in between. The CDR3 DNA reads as TGTGCCAGCAGCTTGCGGTGGAGTAGCACAGATACGCAGTATTTT. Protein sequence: CASSLRWSSTDTQYF.

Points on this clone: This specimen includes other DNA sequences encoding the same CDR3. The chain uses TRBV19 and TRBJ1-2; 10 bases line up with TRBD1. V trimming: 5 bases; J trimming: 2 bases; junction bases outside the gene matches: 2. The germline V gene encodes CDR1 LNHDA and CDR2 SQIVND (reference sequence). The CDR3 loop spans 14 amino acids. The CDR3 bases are TGTGCCAGTAGTTCGACAGGGGGCAACTATGGCTACACCTTC. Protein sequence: CASSSTGGNYGYTF. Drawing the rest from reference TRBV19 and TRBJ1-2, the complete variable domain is DGGITQSPKYLFRKEGQNVTLSCEQNLNHDAMYWYRQDPGQGLRLIYYSQIVNDFQKGDIAEGYSVSREKKESFPLTVTSAQKNPTAFYLCASSSTGGNYGYTFGSGTRLTVV.

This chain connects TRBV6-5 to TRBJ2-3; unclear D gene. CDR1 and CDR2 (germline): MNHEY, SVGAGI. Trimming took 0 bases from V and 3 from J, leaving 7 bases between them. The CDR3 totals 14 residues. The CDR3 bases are TGTGCCAGCAGTTACTCATCGGCAACAGATACGCAGTATTTT. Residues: CASSYSSATDTQYF.

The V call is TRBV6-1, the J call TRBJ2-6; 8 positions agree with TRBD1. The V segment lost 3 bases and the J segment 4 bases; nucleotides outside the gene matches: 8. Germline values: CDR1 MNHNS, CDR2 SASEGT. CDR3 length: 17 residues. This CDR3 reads CASSERNRGLGANVLTF. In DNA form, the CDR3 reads TGTGCCAGCAGTGAGAGGAACAGGGGGTTAGGGGCCAACGTCCTGACTTTC.

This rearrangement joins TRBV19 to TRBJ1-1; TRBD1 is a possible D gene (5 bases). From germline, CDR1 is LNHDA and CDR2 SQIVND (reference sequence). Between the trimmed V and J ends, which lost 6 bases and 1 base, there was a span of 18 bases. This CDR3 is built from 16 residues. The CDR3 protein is CASSPLQGRKNTEAFF. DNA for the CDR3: TGTGCCAGTAGCCCCCTCCAGGGACGGAAGAACACTGAAGCTTTCTTT.

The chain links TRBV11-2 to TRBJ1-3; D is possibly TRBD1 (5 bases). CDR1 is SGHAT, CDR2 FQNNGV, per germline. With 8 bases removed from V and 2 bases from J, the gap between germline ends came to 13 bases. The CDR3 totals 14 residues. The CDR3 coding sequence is TGTGCCAGCGGTACAGGTCAGGCTGGAAACACCATATATTTT. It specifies CASGTGQAGNTIYF.

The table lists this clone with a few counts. CDR3 loop: CASSWDESLAKNIQYF. CDR3 coding DNA: TGTGCCAGCAGTTGGGACGAGTCCCTAGCCAAAAACATTCAGTACTTC. The V call is TRBV5-6, the J call TRBJ2-4; either TRBD1 or TRBD2 may fit D (5 bases each). Germline V CDR1 and CDR2: SGHDT, YYEEEE. The CDR3 has 16 amino acids. V was cut by 5 bases and J by 0 bases, with 15 bases left in between.

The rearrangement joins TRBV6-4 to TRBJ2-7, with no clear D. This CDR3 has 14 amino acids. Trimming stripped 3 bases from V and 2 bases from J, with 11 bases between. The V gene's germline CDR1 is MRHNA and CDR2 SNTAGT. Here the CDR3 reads CASSECDGTYEQYF. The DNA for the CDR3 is TGTGCCAGCAGTGAATGCGACGGTACCTACGAGCAGTACTTC.

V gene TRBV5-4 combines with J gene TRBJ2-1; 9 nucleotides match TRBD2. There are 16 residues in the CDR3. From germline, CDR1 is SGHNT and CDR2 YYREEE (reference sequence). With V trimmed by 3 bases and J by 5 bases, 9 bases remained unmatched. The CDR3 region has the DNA TGTGCCAGCAGCTCGGCGGGACTAGCAGCAAACAATGAGCAGTTCTTC. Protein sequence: CASSSAGLAANNEQFF.

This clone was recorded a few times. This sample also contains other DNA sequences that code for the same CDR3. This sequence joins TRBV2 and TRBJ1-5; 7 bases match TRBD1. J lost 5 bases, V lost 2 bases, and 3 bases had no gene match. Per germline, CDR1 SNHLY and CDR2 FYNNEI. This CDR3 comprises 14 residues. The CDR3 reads CASSEQGGDQPQHF. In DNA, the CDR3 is TGTGCCAGCAGTGAACAGGGGGGTGATCAGCCCCAGCATTTT.

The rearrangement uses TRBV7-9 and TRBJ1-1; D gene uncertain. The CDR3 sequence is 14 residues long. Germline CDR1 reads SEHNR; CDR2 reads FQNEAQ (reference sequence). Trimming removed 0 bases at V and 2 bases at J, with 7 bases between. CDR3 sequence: CASSLALGNTEAFF. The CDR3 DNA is TGTGCCAGCAGCTTAGCGCTAGGTAACACTGAAGCTTTCTTT.

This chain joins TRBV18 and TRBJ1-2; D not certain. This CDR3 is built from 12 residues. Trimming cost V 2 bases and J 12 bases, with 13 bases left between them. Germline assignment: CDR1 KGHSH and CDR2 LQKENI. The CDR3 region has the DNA TGTGCCAGCTCACCAACCACGCCCGAAGACACCTTC. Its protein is CASSPTTPEDTF.

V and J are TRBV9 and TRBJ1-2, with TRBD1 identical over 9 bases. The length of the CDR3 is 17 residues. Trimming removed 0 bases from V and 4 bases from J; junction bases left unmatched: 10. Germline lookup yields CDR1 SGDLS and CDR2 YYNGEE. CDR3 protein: CASSVGTGGLLGYGYTF. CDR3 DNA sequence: TGTGCCAGCAGCGTAGGAACAGGGGGCCTACTAGGCTATGGCTACACCTTC.

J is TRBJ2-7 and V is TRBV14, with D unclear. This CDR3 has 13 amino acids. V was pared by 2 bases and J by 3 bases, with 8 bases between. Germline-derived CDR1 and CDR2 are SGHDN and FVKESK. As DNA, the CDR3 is TGTGCCAGCAGCCAACGGTGGGACTACGAGCAGTACTTC. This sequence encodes CASSQRWDYEQYF.

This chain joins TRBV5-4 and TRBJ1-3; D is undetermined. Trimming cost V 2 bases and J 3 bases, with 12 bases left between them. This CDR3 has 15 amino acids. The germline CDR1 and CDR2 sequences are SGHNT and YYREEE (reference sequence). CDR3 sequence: CASSLTERVGNTIYF. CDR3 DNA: TGTGCCAGCAGCTTAACGGAGCGGGTTGGAAACACCATATATTTT.

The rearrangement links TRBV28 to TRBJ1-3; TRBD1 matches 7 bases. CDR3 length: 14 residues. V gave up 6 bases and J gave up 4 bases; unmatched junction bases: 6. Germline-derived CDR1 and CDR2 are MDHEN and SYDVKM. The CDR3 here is CASSSTGAGNTIYF. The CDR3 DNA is TGTGCCAGCAGCAGCACAGGGGCCGGAAACACCATATATTTT.

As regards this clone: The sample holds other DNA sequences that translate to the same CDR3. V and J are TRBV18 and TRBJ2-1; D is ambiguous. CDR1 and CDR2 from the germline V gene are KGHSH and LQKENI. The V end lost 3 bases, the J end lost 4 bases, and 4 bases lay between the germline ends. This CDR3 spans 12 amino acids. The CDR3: CASSPLYNEQFF. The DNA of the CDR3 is TGTGCCAGCTCACCCCTTTACAATGAGCAGTTCTTC.

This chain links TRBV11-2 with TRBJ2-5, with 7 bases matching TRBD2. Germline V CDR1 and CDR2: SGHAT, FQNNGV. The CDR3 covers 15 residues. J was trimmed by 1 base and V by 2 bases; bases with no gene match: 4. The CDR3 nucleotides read TGTGCCAGCAGCTTAACGGGGGGTGCCCAAGAGACCCAGTACTTC. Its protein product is CASSLTGGAQETQYF.

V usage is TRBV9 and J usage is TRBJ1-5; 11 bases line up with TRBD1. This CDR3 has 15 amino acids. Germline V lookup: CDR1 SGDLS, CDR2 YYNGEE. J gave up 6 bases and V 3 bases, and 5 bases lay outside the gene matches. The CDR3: CASSDGQGAGQPQHF. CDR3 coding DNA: TGTGCCAGCAGCGACGGACAGGGGGCCGGTCAGCCCCAGCATTTT.